These 6 T cell receptor beta chains were all obtained from the same sample, sequenced in a study of T-cell memory formation after mild COVID-19. TCRdb redid the calling of the 5' RACE reads with MiXCR, one entry per CDR3 protein. The sample comprises 100,000 to 150,000 distinct CDR3 sequences, around a sixth of which are singletons, and 11% to 15% rests with the top ten. Sequenced material: PBMCs or a T cell subset sorted from them (not recorded which). The receptors originated from an adult woman who had mild COVID-19 (a few samples of this study predate the infection). Cell type and time point are not known.

The chain recombines TRBV24-1 with TRBJ2-7; the D is unclear. Trimming took off 1 base at V and 2 bases at J, with 8 bases between the two ends. Germline-derived CDR1 and CDR2 are KGHDR and SFDVKD. The CDR3 consists of 14 residues. CDR3 sequence reads: CATSDFRSPYEQYF. For the CDR3, the DNA is TGTGCCACCAGTGATTTCCGTTCACCCTACGAGCAGTACTTC.

This clonotype has just a few counts. This rearrangement joins TRBV20-1 to TRBJ2-4; D is possibly TRBD1 (5 bases). Germline-derived CDR1 and CDR2 are DFQATT and SNEGSKA (reference sequence). The CDR3 loop spans 15 amino acids. V lost 5 bases and J 5 bases, leaving 19 bases between the germline ends. The CDR3 here is CSAETWGRRQNIQYF. CDR3 bases: TGCAGTGCTGAGACTTGGGGCAGGCGCCAAAACATTCAGTACTTC.

This clonotype was counted at least ten times. An end of the junction does not agree with germline; a read error may underlie this. This rearrangement joins TRBV7-7 to TRBJ2-7, with 10 bases that match TRBD1. The CDR3 loop spans 15 amino acids. CDR1 and CDR2 (germline): SSHAT, FNYEAQ (reference sequence). The CDR3 DNA reads TGTGCTAGCAGCTTCGGACAGGGGGATTCCTACGAGCAGTACTTC. Amino acids: CASSFGQGDSYEQYF. The variable domain in full, with the rest retrieved from reference TRBV7-7 and TRBJ2-7, is GAGVSQSPRYKVTKRGQDVTLRCDPISSHATLYWYQQALGQGPEFLTYFNYEAQPDKSGLPSDRFSAERPEGSISTLTIQRTEQRDSAMYRCASSFGQGDSYEQYFGPGTRLTVT.

This chain links TRBV9 with TRBJ1-4; 9 nucleotides match TRBD1. The CDR3 contains 15 residues. V lost 7 bases to trimming and J lost 7 bases; unmatched junction nucleotides: 11. The V gene's germline CDR1 is SGDLS and CDR2 YYNGEE. CDR3 DNA: TGTGCCAGCTCTTCGGGACAGGGAGGAGGTGAAAAACTGTTTTTT. It codes for CASSSGQGGGEKLFF.

This chain links TRBV12-3 or TRBV12-4 with TRBJ2-1, with 10 bases aligning to TRBD2. Trimming at V came to 3 bases and at J to 0 bases, leaving 11 bases not matched to a gene. This CDR3 contains 19 residues. The CDR3 nucleotides are TGTGCCAGCAGTTTCTCGCGCCTAGCGGGGGTAAGCTCCTACAATGAGCAGTTCTTC. It yields the protein CASSFSRLAGVSSYNEQFF.

This clonotype was seen a few times. This CDR3 reads CASSRSSDRLQVQPQHF. Here the CDR3 DNA reads TGTGCCAGCAGTCGAAGTTCGGACAGGCTTCAGGTCCAGCCCCAGCATTTT. The chain uses TRBV6-5 and TRBJ1-5, with 7 nucleotides matching TRBD1. Germline CDR1 reads MNHEY; CDR2 reads SVGAGI. Trimming removed 5 bases from V and 7 bases from J; junction bases left unmatched: 17. The CDR3 consists of 17 residues.